This T cell receptor (beta chain) was documented in a study of spatial heterogeneity in lung cancer. Findings and limits, study-wide: Tumors with more nonsynonymous mutations had more expanded intratumoral alpha and beta TCRs.

Turning to this clonotype: Its antigen remains unknown.

With V trimmed by 1 base and J by 4 bases, 3 bases remained unmatched. The germline CDR1 and CDR2 sequences are DFQATT and SNEGSKA (reference sequence). CDR3 length equals 13 residues. The time point here: sample taken at primary tumor resection. TCRdb fed the 5' RACE reads into MiXCR, producing one record per CDR3 protein. The sample lists a few thousand distinct CDR3 sequences; roughly 8% were seen once. The clonotype originates from a female donor with early-stage non-small cell lung cancer. This sample comprised lung tumor tissue, obtained at surgery. V and J are TRBV20-1 and TRBJ1-1; 7 nucleotides align to TRBD1. The CDR3 DNA reads as TGCAGTGCTAGAGCGACAGGGACCACTGAAGCTTTCTTT. Protein product: CSARATGTTEAFF.